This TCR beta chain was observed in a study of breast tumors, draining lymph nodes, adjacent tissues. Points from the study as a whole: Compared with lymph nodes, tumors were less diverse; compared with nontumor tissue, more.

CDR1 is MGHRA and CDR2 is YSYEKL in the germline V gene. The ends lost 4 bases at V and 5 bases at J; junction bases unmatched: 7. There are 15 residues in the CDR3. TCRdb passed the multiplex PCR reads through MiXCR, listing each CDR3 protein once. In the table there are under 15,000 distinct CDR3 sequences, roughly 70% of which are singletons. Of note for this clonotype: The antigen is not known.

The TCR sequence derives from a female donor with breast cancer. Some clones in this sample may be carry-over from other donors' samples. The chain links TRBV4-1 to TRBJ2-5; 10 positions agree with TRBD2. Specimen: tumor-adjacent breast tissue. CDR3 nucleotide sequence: TGCGCCAGCAGCCTAACCAGCGGGAGGGCTGAGACCCAGTACTTC. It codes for CASSLTSGRAETQYF.